The clone carrying this T cell receptor (beta chain) was counted between two and nine times. Its target is not known. This sample was taken from a study of Ad26.COV2.S vaccination and SARS-CoV-2 variants. In the study overall: The trial was COV1001 and the donor's arm was Ad26.COV2.S. Administration of Ad26.COV2.S was intramuscular, either once or twice 56 days apart. General study points: Researchers cautioned that TCR breadth and depth analyses may have underestimated total T cell responses.

Treatment denoted: around 19 received Ad26.COV2.S at low or high dose, single or two shots; several received placebo; per-sample allocation not given. The investigators took samples on day 63 after the first vaccine or placebo injection. Using immunoSEQ multiplex PCR, the repertoire was profiled, and TCRdb retains in-frame clones only, with some absent. The table includes fewer than 800,000 clones, around 90% detected once. The CDR3 contains 15 residues. Trimming left V 3 bases short and J 0 bases short, with 11 bases between. Germline CDR1 is KGHSH and CDR2 is LQKENI. This sequence joins TRBV18 and TRBJ1-2; no clear D. Sequenced material: peripheral blood, taken in a trial of Ad26.COV2.S vaccine versus placebo. The origin of this receptor is a person aged 18 to 65 who received the Ad26.COV2.S COVID-19 vaccine or a placebo. CDR3 in DNA: TGTGCCAGCTCACCCCCGGATAAACCTAACTATGGCTACACCTTC. This sequence encodes CASSPPDKPNYGYTF.